This T cell receptor beta chain stems from a study of blood T cell repertoires in COVID-19. Study context: Acute and convalescent COVID-19 specimens originated in the United States, Italy and Spain.

Trimming pared 4 bases from V and 8 bases from J, leaving 14 bases between. The germline CDR1 and CDR2 sequences are SQVTM and ANQGSEA. The CDR3 is made up of 12 amino acids. Original methodology: Reference gene primers were amplified, and this amplification served to estimate nucleated cell counts. Sequencing was performed with immunoSEQ multiplex PCR; in TCRdb, only in-frame clones are kept and a portion is missing. Clone size and the V and J calls come from that table; the DNA yielded D and trimming. The table includes 40,000 or so clones, 81% detected once. The material sequenced was peripheral blood. The sequence derives from a man in his forties with active or convalescent COVID-19. The gene calls are TRBV29-1 and TRBJ1-2, with a weak D call TRBD1 (5 bases). The CDR3 DNA follows: TGCAGCGTTGTTTCAGGGTCCCGCGGCTACACCTTC. Its protein product is CSVVSGSRGYTF.